This TCR beta chain is drawn from a study of radiation and T cells in renal cell carcinoma. Profiled with immunoSEQ multiplex PCR; TCRdb holds only in-frame clones, not every one. The sample yields some 95,000 clones, approximately 86% seen once. Documented time point: baseline pretreatment blood. This sample's treatment: 15 Gy SBRT to primary tumor, nephrectomy 4 weeks later. Per the germline V gene, CDR1 is MNHEY and CDR2 is SMNVEV (reference sequence). The V end was cut by 4 bases, the J end by 4 bases, with 13 bases between. This CDR3 contains 14 residues. The chain joins TRBV27 to TRBJ1-2; the D gene is possibly TRBD1 (5 bases). The receptor was isolated from a man in his fifties or sixties with renal cell carcinoma. Sequencing was performed on blood, taken from a patient whose treatment included radiotherapy and nephrectomy. CDR3 amino acids: CASSSTGWSYGYTF. In DNA, the CDR3 is TGTGCCAGCAGTTCCACAGGATGGAGCTATGGCTACACCTTC.